This T cell receptor (beta chain) was obtained from a study of shared clonotypes between healthy human individuals. The wider study: A few men and a couple of women, aged 18 to 49, were donors.

In the naive CD8 group, cells lacked CD45RO and were positively selected for CCR7, so terminally differentiated effector memory CD45RA+ cells were left out. Comments on this clone: Its antigen remains unidentified.

For each subset, genomic DNA was distributed in equal portions over several immunoSEQ plates. This table comes from immunoSEQ multiplex PCR, and its TCRdb copy is limited to in-frame clones, with some not included. The sample shows about 2.1 million clones, about 93% of them seen only once. The study's findings and limits: Compared with memory subsets, naive subsets generally had larger estimated richness.

CDR3 length equals 15 residues. Trimming left V 2 bases short and J 3 bases short, with 10 bases between. The germline V gene encodes CDR1 ENHRY and CDR2 SYGVKD. V is TRBV10-3 and J is TRBJ1-4; D unclear. The sequence was obtained from a man between 18 and 35 years old in good health. Some clones in this sample may be carry-over from other donors' samples. The sequencing input was naive CD8+ T cells from PBMCs. The CDR3 DNA sequence: TGTGCCATCAGTGAGGAGCGAGGTGCTAATGAAAAACTGTTTTTT. It translates to CAISEERGANEKLFF.